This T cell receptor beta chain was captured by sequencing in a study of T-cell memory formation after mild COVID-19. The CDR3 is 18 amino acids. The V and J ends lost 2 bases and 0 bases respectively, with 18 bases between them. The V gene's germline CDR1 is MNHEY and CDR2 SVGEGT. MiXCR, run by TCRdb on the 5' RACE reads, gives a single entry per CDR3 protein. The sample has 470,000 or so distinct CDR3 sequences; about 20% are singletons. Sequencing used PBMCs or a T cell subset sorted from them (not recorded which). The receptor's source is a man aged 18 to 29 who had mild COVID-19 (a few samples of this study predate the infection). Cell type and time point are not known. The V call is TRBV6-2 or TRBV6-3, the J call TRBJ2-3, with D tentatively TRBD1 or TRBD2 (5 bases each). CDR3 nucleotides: TGTGCCAGCAGTTACGCCCGGGACGGTGGGTCAAGCACAGATACGCAGTATTTT. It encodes CASSYARDGGSSTDTQYF.